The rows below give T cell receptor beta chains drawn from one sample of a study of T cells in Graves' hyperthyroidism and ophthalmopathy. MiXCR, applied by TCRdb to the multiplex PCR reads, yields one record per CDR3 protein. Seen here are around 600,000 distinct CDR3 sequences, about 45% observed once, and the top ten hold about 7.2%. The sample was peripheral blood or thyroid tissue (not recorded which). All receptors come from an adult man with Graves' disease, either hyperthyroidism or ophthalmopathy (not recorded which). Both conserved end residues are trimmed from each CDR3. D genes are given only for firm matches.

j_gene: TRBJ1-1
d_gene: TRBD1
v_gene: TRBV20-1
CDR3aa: SALDRVKALNTEAF

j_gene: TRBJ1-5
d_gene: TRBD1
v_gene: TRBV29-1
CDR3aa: SIPDRVINQPQH

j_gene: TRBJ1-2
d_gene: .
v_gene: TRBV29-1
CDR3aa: SVGRGVEGYT

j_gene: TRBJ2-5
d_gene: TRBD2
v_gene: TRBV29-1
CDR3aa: SAYTGLAGKETQY

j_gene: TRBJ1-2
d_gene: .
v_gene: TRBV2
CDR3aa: ASISGAGGYT

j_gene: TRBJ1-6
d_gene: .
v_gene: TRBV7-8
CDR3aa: ASSQGSSWPLH

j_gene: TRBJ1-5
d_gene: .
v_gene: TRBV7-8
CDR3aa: ASSLAQGPSYEH

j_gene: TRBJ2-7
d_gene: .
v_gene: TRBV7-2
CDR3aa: ASSPRPDRPSYEQY

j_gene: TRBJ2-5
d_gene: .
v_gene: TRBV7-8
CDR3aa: ASSPAGRAQETQY

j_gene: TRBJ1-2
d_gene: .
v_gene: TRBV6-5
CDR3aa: AISYGRQDYNYGYT

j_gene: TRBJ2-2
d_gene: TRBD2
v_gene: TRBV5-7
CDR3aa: ASVEDHGRAGGELF

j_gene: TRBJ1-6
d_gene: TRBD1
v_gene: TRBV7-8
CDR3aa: ASSLYGQGNSPLH

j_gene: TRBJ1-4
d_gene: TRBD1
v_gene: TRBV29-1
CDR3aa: SVEEPGQGAGNEKLF

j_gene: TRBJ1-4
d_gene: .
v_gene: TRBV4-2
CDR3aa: AWSQEGKYEKLF

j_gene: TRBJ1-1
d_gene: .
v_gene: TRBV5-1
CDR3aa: ASSRTDNTEAF

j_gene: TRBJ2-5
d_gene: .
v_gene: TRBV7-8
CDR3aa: ASSLNPIQETQY